Listed below are T cell receptor beta chains from one sample, sequenced in a study of blood T cell repertoires in COVID-19. The method was immunoSEQ multiplex PCR; TCRdb's version includes in-frame clones alone and lacks a portion of them. Among 100,000 to 110,000 clones listed, more than 70% were seen once. The sequenced sample consisted of peripheral blood. The receptors stem from a human donor in a cohort sampled during active COVID-19. The CDR3 runs from the conserved cysteine through the conserved F or W. Fields, in order: J gene, V gene, clone size, CDR3 protein. The size field is filled for only some rows; it gives once, few, many or a size class.

>TRBJ1-2|TRBV10-3|-
CAISEARGFVGYTF
>TRBJ2-5|TRBV11-2|-
CASSLAGGRQETQYF
>TRBJ1-5|TRBV12-3/TRBV12-4|-
CASTARELQPQHF
>TRBJ2-3|TRBV6-1|-
CASIRGQQRGDTQYF
>TRBJ1-2|TRBV2|-
CASSESAWDYGYTF
>TRBJ2-1|TRBV15|-
CATSRGTSGSLEQFF
>TRBJ1-6|TRBV19|-
CASSDRPNSPLHF
>TRBJ1-1|TRBV6-5|-
CASTPGQGYEAFF
>TRBJ2-1|TRBV5-1|-
CASSLLFGSSYNEQFF
>TRBJ2-7|TRBV7-9|once
CASSLGSIYEQYF
>TRBJ1-2|TRBV30|-
CAWSGTGGFGYTF
>TRBJ1-5|TRBV5-1|-
CASSPGQGSNQPQHF
>TRBJ2-7|TRBV6-5|-
CASRTSGFPSYEQYF
>TRBJ1-1|TRBV14|-
CASSQDIARAAFF